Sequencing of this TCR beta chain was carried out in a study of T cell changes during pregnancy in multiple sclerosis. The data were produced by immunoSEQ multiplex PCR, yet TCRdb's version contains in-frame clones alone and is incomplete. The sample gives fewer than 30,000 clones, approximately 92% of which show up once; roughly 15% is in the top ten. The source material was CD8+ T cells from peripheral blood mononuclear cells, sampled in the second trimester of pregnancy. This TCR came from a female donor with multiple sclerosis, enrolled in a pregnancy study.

In DNA, the CDR3 is TGCGCCAGCAGCTTGTATCCAGTGACTTACTTC. It yields the protein CASSLYPVTYF. V and J are TRBV5-1 and TRBJ2-5; D remains unclear. The V gene lost 1 base and the J gene lost 14 bases, with 12 bases spanning the gap. In germline, CDR1 is SGHRS, CDR2 YFSETQ. This CDR3 region has 11 residues. Using reference TRBV5-1 and TRBJ2-5 for the parts outside the CDR3, the full variable domain is KAGVTQTPRYLIKTRGQQVTLSCSPISGHRSVSWYQQTPGQGLQFLFEYFSETQRNKGNFPGRFSGRQFSNSRSEMNVSTLELGDSALYLCASSLYPVTYFGPGTRLLVL.